Listed below are T cell receptor beta chains from one sample, sequenced in a study of blood T cell repertoires in COVID-19. Assay: immunoSEQ multiplex PCR; the TCRdb copy retains only in-frame clones and omits some. The table lists under 200,000 clones, 82% of them singletons. The sequenced sample consisted of peripheral blood. These receptors all stem from an older woman with COVID-19, enrolled during active disease. CDR3s include the opening cysteine and the closing phenylalanine or tryptophan. D genes are given only for firm matches. Some rows mark clone size as missing; the rest say once, few, many or name a class of expanded clone.

V gene,clone size,J gene,D gene,CDR3 DNA,CDR3 protein
TRBV13,-,TRBJ1-1,-,TGTGCCACAACAGACACTGAAGCTTTCTTT,CATTDTEAFF
TRBV14,-,TRBJ2-3,TRBD1,TGTGCCAGCAGACCAGGACAGGGGGACTACTCAGATACGCAGTATTTT,CASRPGQGDYSDTQYF
TRBV5-4,-,TRBJ2-7,-,TGTGCCAGCAGCTCGGGCTACGAGCAGTACTTC,CASSSGYEQYF
TRBV14,-,TRBJ2-7,-,TGTGCCAGCAGCCAGTACTACGAGCAGTACTTC,CASSQYYEQYF
TRBV5-1,-,TRBJ1-2,-,TGCGCCAGCAGTCCGCGCGGGCGACAGGATGTAGCTAACTATGGCTACACCTTC,CASSPRGRQDVANYGYTF
TRBV28,few,TRBJ2-3,-,TGTGCCAGCAAAAAGGGGGGGACCCTCTCCCCCCCAGATACGCAGTATTTT,CASKKGGTLSPPDTQYF
TRBV6-5,-,TRBJ1-5,-,TGTGCCAGCGTGGTTTTAGGGGGGGGCAATCAGCCCCAGCATTTT,CASVVLGGGNQPQHF
TRBV28,few,TRBJ1-3,-,TGTGCCAGCAGTCCCGCGGACTGGGTGGACACCATATATTTT,CASSPADWVDTIYF
TRBV3-1/TRBV3-2,few,TRBJ2-7,-,TGTGCCACCCAACTAAAGGGAGTCAACGAGCAGTACTTC,CATQLKGVNEQYF
TRBV9,-,TRBJ1-3,-,TGTGCCAGCAGCGTAGCAGTCAGGGAAAACTCTGGAAACACCATATATTTT,CASSVAVRENSGNTIYF
TRBV19,-,TRBJ2-2,-,TGTGCCAGTAGTACGACAGAAGGCACCGGGGAGCTGTTTTTT,CASSTTEGTGELFF
TRBV20-1,few,TRBJ1-5,-,TGCAGTGCTAGTACGGGGATTCATCAGCCCCAGCATTTT,CSASTGIHQPQHF
TRBV6-5,-,TRBJ2-1,-,TGTGCCAGCAGTTACCGGGGGGCTGCTGACAATGAGCAGTTCTTC,CASSYRGAADNEQFF
TRBV6-2/TRBV6-3,-,TRBJ2-1,-,TGTGCCAGCAATTATGGCAGGGGCAATGAGCAGTTCTTC,CASNYGRGNEQFF
TRBV24-1,-,TRBJ2-1,-,TGTGCCACCAGTGCTACAGTTTACAATGAGCAGTTCTTC,CATSATVYNEQFF
TRBV5-5,few,TRBJ1-4,-,TGTGCCAGCAGTCCGCTTGGTGGGCCGAATGAAAAACTGTTTTTT,CASSPLGGPNEKLFF
TRBV5-1,-,TRBJ2-3,TRBD1,TGCGCCAGCAGCTTGACAGGGGACGGAGATACGCAGTATTTT,CASSLTGDGDTQYF
TRBV13,-,TRBJ1-5,TRBD1,TGTGCCAGCAGCTTAGCGGGGGTGAGGGGGCCGGACGGCAATCAGCCCCAGCATTTT,CASSLAGVRGPDGNQPQHF
TRBV5-1,-,TRBJ1-1,-,TGCGCCAGCAGTAGGAATACAGAGCAAGCTTATGGAGCTTTCTTT,CASSRNTEQAYGAFF